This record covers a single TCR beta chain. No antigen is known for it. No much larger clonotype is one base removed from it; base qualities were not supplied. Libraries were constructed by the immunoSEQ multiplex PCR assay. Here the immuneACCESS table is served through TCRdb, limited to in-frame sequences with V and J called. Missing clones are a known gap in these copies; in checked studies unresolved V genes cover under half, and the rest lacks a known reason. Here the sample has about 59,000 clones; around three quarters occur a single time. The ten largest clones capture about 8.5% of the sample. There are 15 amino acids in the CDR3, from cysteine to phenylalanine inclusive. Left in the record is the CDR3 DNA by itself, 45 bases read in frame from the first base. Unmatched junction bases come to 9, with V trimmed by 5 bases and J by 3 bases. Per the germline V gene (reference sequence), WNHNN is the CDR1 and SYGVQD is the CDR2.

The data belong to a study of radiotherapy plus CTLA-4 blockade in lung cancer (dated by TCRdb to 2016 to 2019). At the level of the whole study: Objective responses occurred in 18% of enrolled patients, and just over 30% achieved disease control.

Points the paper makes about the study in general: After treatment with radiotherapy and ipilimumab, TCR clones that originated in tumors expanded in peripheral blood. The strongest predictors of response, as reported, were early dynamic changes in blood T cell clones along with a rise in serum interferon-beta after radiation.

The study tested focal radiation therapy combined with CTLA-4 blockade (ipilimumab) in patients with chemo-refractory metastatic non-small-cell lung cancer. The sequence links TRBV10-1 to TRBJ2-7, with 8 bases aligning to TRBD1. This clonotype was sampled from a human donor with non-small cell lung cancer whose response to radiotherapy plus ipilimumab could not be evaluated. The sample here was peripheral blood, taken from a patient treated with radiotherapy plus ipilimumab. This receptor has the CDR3 CASSSGQGALYEQYF. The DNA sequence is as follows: TGCGCCAGCAGTTCCGGACAGGGAGCACTCTACGAGCAGTACTTC.